This TCR beta chain was observed in a study of neurological immune-mediated disorders (dated by TCRdb to about 2019). Turning to the overall study: Peripheral blood TCR-beta repertoires from HTLV-I-associated myelopathy (HAM/TSP) patients, multiple sclerosis patients and healthy controls were compared by UMI-based sequencing. The roughly 100 TCR-beta libraries covered PBMC samples along with longitudinal samples, technical triplicates, and paired sorted CD4+ and CD8+ T-cell subsets. Of the approximately 68 subjects in the cohort, about 14 were HAM/TSP patients, roughly 35 were multiple sclerosis patients, and approximately 20 were healthy controls.

The healthy controls were volunteers from a blood bank in Maryland, USA. Unsorted PBMC libraries were generated from 2 million PBMCs stored in RNAlater at -80 °C until RNA extraction. Peripheral blood underwent Ficoll-Hypaque density gradient centrifugation to isolate PBMCs, which were then cryopreserved in liquid nitrogen. Paper-wide results and their limitations: Across subjects, expanded clones never shared an identical CDR3 amino acid sequence, which suggests that the TCR-beta repertoires in every group were private. The highest TCR clonal expansion was observed in HAM/TSP patients, whereas the lowest was observed in MS patients, even when compared with healthy controls.

This clonotype occurred many times. Its specific antigen is unknown. Base qualities are not provided; no much larger clone lies one nucleotide away. cDNA was synthesized by template-switch 5'RACE using a primer carrying a 10-nucleotide random unique molecular identifier by which each TCR transcript was tagged. Each sequencing run produced over 160 million TCR-beta sequences covering 15-18 subjects. The RNeasy kit was used to extract total RNA. Using the KAPA Real-time Library Amplification kit, TCR-beta VDJ regions were amplified with primers for the TCR constant region and the 5'RACE anchor. Sample indexes and Illumina adaptors were added in a first PCR, and a second PCR then increased library yield. After Ampure bead purification, the TCR product of roughly 650 bp was size-selected on a 2% E-gel SizeSelection system. Library quality was checked on a Bioanalyzer, concentration was measured with Qubit, and libraries were quantified with the Kapa Library Quantification kit before pooling. An Illumina HiSeq 2500 sequenced the libraries paired-end 2 x 150 bp. To increase sequence diversity, roughly 24-30% phiX was spiked into each library pool. As for the original processing: The quality-filtered reads were processed with the UMI-based MiGEC pipeline, whose error correction step removed more than 80% of the raw TCR sequences. VDJ genes were aligned to IMGT germline references, and clonotypes were defined by unique CDR3 amino acid sequence plus V-J genes. Clonal expansion, Shannon diversity and CDR3 relatedness were evaluated with VDJtools (CalcPairwiseDistances, ClusterSamples), while phylogenetic trees were built in CLCbio workbench. Expanded clones were defined as having at least 8 unique UMIs, based on coefficient-of-variation modelling across technical triplicates. TCRdb redid the processing of the public reads, applying fastp at Q25 and MiXCR, and retained in-frame beta chains. Each entry merges the rows of one CDR3 protein and shows their most common DNA and genes. None of the V and J calls come from the authors' own analysis; TCRdb made them. The table for this sample lists roughly 50,000 distinct CDR3 sequences; about 15% of them were counted only once. The ten top clones hold 4% to 4.5% of the sample.

V is clipped by 3 bases and J by 0 bases, and the sequence between their germline boundaries is 6 bases long. The CDR3 goes from the cysteine to the phenylalanine over 14 residues. Of the read, only the CDR3 DNA is kept; its 42 bases are in frame from base 1. The germline V gene sets CDR1 to MDHEN and CDR2 to SYDVKM. The TCR originated in a man in his sixties in good health. The chain couples TRBV28 to TRBJ2-1; the D gene assignment is ambiguous. Sample: PBMCs. The CDR3 protein sequence reads: CASSFSNSYNEQFF. Here is the DNA: TGTGCCAGCAGTTTTTCCAACTCCTACAATGAGCAGTTCTTC.